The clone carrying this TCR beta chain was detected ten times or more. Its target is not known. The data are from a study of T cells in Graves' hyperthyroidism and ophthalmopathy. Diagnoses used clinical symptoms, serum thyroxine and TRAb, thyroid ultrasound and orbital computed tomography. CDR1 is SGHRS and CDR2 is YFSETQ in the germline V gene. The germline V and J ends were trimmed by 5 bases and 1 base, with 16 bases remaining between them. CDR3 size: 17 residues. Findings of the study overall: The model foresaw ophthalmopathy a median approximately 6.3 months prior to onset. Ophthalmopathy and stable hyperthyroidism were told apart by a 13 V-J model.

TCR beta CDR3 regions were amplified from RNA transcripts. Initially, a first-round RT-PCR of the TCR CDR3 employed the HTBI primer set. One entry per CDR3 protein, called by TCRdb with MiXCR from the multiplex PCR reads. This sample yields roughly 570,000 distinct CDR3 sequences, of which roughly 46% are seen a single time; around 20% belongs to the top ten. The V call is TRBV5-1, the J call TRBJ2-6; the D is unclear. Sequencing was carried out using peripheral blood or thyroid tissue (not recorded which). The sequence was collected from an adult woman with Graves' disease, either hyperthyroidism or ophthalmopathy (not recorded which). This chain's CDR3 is CASRFNSGPSGANVLTF. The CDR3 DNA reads TGCGCCAGCAGATTTAACAGTGGGCCTTCTGGGGCCAACGTCCTGACTTTC.